The clone carrying this TCR beta chain turned up a few times. From the RT-PCR reads, TCRdb called clonotypes with MiXCR, one entry per CDR3 protein. The data show 550,000 to 650,000 distinct CDR3 sequences, about an eighth seen once. These data originate in a study of response to subunit inactivated influenza vaccine. Trimming took off 5 bases at V and 7 bases at J, with 12 bases between the two ends. The length of the CDR3 is 13 residues. The germline gives CDR1 SGHTA, CDR2 FQGNSA. V and J are TRBV7-2 and TRBJ1-5; unclear D gene. The sequencing used PBMCs from blood, collected on the day of vaccination. This sequence was found in a man aged 50 to 59 who received an inactivated influenza vaccine. The CDR3 region is CASSTNVGQPQHF. CDR3 sequence (DNA): TGTGCCAGCAGCACAAACGTGGGGCAGCCCCAGCATTTT.